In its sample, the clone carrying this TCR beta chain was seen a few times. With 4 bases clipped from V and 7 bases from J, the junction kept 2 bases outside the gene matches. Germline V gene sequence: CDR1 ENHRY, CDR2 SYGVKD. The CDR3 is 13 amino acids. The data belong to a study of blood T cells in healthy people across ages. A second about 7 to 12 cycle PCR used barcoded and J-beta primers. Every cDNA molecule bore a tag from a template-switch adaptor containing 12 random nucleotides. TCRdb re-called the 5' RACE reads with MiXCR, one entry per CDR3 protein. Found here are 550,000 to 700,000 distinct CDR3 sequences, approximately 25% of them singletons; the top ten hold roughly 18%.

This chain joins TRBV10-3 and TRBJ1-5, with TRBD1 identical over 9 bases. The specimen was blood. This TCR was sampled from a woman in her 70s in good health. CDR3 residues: CAISAGTGQPQHF. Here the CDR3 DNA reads TGTGCCATCAGTGCGGGGACAGGGCAGCCCCAGCATTTT.